These 28 T cell receptor beta chains share one sample of origin, sequenced in a study of naive and memory T cell subsets. Amplification of ligated cDNA took four PCR rounds with SP2 and nested alpha and beta constant primers. TCRdb fed the 5' RACE reads into MiXCR, producing one record per CDR3 protein. The top ten clones hold 2% to 3% of a sample with fewer than 40,000 distinct CDR3 sequences, 16% of them seen once. TCR cDNA received a 3' ligated oligonucleotide that carried a UMI. The receptors were sampled from a female donor in good health.

This clonotype was seen repeatedly, ten times or more. This rearrangement joins TRBV6-5 to TRBJ1-1; TRBD1 matches at 7 bases. Germline V CDR1 and CDR2: MNHEY, SVGAGI. The CDR3 runs 15 residues. J was trimmed by 2 bases and V by 0 bases; bases with no gene match: 3. Here the CDR3 DNA reads TGTGCCAGCAGTTACTCTGCAGGGGGAAACACTGAAGCTTTCTTT. This gives the protein CASSYSAGGNTEAFF.

This clonotype occurred many times. The J gene is TRBJ1-6, the V gene TRBV5-1, with TRBD1 matching over 8 bases. The germline V gene encodes CDR1 SGHRS and CDR2 YFSETQ. The CDR3 covers 15 residues. The V and J ends lost 4 bases and 8 bases, in that order; junction bases with no gene match: 8. Here the CDR3 DNA reads TGCGCCAGCAGCACCAGGACAGGGCTCGATTCACCCCTCCACTTT. Translation gives CASSTRTGLDSPLHF.

This clonotype was picked up many times. CDR3 in amino acids: CSVGGGASSYNEQFF. In DNA form, the CDR3 reads TGCAGCGTTGGCGGGGGGGCCTCCTCCTACAATGAGCAGTTCTTC. The rearrangement joins TRBV29-1 to TRBJ2-1; the match to TRBD2 covers 9 bases. The germline gives CDR1 SQVTM, CDR2 ANQGSEA. Trimming at V came to 4 bases and at J to 0 bases, leaving 4 bases not matched to a gene. This CDR3 comprises 15 residues.

The sample holds many counts of this clonotype. This chain uses TRBV20-1 with TRBJ2-1, with D maybe TRBD2 (6 bases). This CDR3 region has 14 residues. Deletions cut 4 bases from V and 4 bases from J, with 14 bases between. Germline V gene lookup returns CDR1 DFQATT and CDR2 SNEGSKA (reference sequence). The CDR3: CSATGLTLYNEQFF. The CDR3 nucleotides are TGCAGTGCTACCGGACTAACCCTTTACAATGAGCAGTTCTTC.

The chain recombines TRBV5-1 with TRBJ2-1, with D possibly being TRBD1 (6 bases). This CDR3 region has 12 residues. CDR1 and CDR2 (germline): SGHRS, YFSETQ. V lost 5 bases, J lost 7 bases, and 10 bases lay in between. The CDR3 nucleotides are TGCGCCAGCAGGTACAGGGATAATGAGCAGTTCTTC. Translation: CASRYRDNEQFF.

In regard to this clonotype: The junction differs from germline at one of its ends, possibly a read error. The chain recombines TRBV4-1 with TRBJ2-2; D may be TRBD2 (5 bases). The CDR3 sequence is 14 residues long. Germline CDR1 and CDR2: MGHRA and YSYEKL. DNA of the CDR3: TGTGCCAGCAGCCTTGAGGAGAGCACCGGGGAGCTGCTTTTT. This sequence encodes CASSLEESTGELLF.

This chain joins TRBV6-6 and TRBJ2-7; 8 positions agree with TRBD1. After removal of 6 bases from V and 3 bases from J, the junction contained 10 bases not matched to a gene. This CDR3 has 15 amino acids. Germline V gene sequence: CDR1 MNHNY, CDR2 SVGAGI (reference sequence). The CDR3 nucleotides read TGTGCCAGCAGCTCCACCGGGACAGGAGACTACGAGCAGTACTTC. It codes for CASSSTGTGDYEQYF.

This clonotype has ten or more counts. CDR3: CASNQGNDSPLHF. The CDR3 nucleotides are TGTGCCAGCAATCAGGGAAATGATTCACCCCTCCACTTT. The chain combines TRBV5-6 with TRBJ1-6; D is possibly TRBD1 (5 bases). Trimming shortened V by 6 bases and J by 8 bases, and 12 bases separated the two germline ends. CDR3 length: 13 amino acids. The germline CDR1 and CDR2 sequences are SGHDT and YYEEEE.

This clonotype was detected a few times. This chain joins TRBV6-6 and TRBJ1-3; 8 bases match TRBD1. Germline V gene sequence: CDR1 MNHNY, CDR2 SVGAGI (reference sequence). CDR3 size: 17 residues. Trimming cost V 0 bases and J 2 bases; bases outside gene matches: 6. For the CDR3, the DNA is TGTGCCAGCAGTTACTCTCCCCGACAGGGGACTGGAAACACCATATATTTT. Translation gives CASSYSPRQGTGNTIYF.

This clonotype has just a few counts. The J gene is TRBJ2-7, the V gene TRBV15; D not certain. Germline loops: CDR1 LNHNV, CDR2 YYDKDF (reference sequence). V shed 0 bases and J shed 3 bases, with 15 bases lying between them. This CDR3 is built from 16 residues. CDR3 in amino acids: CATSRDRGRGYYEQYF. The CDR3 bases are TGTGCCACCAGCAGAGATCGAGGAAGAGGATACTACGAGCAGTACTTC.

A few counts support this clonotype. The V and J genes are TRBV6-2 or TRBV6-3 and TRBJ2-7; D possibly matches TRBD1 or TRBD2 (5 bases each). Germline V CDR1 and CDR2: MNHEY, SVGEGT. The V and J ends lost 6 bases and 5 bases respectively, with 14 bases between them. The length of the CDR3 is 13 residues. This CDR3 reads CASRRGVSNEQYF. CDR3 nucleotide sequence: TGTGCCAGCAGGCGAGGGGTTTCGAACGAGCAGTACTTC.

This clonotype came up a few times. The V and J genes are TRBV15 and TRBJ2-3, with 8 bases matching TRBD1. After removal of 0 bases from V and 2 bases from J, the junction contained 10 bases not matched to a gene. Looked up from germline, CDR1 is LNHNV and CDR2 is YYDKDF (reference sequence). This CDR3 is built from 18 residues. In nucleotides, the CDR3 is TGTGCCACCAGCAGAGATGGGTTTCCGGGACAGGTCACAGATACGCAGTATTTT. It specifies CATSRDGFPGQVTDTQYF.

This clonotype was seen many times. The chain is built from TRBV4-2 and TRBJ1-6, with 9 bases that match TRBD1. Trimming removed 2 bases from V and 10 bases from J; junction bases left unmatched: 6. The CDR3 is made up of 15 amino acids. From germline, CDR1 is LGHNA and CDR2 YNFKEQ. DNA for the CDR3: TGTGCCAGCAGCCAACCCGACAGGGGGACCTCACCCCTCCACTTT. Translating gives CASSQPDRGTSPLHF.

The chain employs TRBV12-3 or TRBV12-4 and TRBJ2-3; 8 bases map to TRBD2. The CDR3 consists of 16 residues. J was trimmed by 0 bases and V by 7 bases; bases with no gene match: 9. The CDR3 loop reads CASKKSGGGSTDTQYF. CDR3 bases: TGTGCCAGCAAAAAGTCGGGGGGGGGAAGCACAGATACGCAGTATTTT.

This chain uses TRBV27 with TRBJ1-1; TRBD1 aligns across 8 bases. Trimming removed 7 bases from V and 4 bases from J; junction bases left unmatched: 8. Germline V gene lookup returns CDR1 MNHEY and CDR2 SMNVEV (reference sequence). CDR3 length: 14 residues. CDR3: CASTPRDRITEAFF. The CDR3 nucleotides are TGTGCCAGCACCCCCCGGGACAGGATCACTGAAGCTTTCTTT.

This chain connects TRBV4-1 to TRBJ1-5; D remains unclear. Trimming took off 1 base at V and 6 bases at J, with 7 bases between the two ends. The CDR3 runs 13 residues. Germline CDR1 and CDR2: MGHRA and YSYEKL. This chain's CDR3 is CASSQASLQPQHF. CDR3 sequence (DNA): TGCGCCAGCAGCCAAGCTTCGCTTCAGCCCCAGCATTTT.

This chain links TRBV16 with TRBJ1-1; D is possibly TRBD1 (6 bases). The CDR3 runs 16 residues. Germline V CDR1 and CDR2: KGHSY, FQNENV. Trimming shortened V by 4 bases and J by 4 bases, and 19 bases separated the two germline ends. In DNA form, the CDR3 reads TGTGCCAGCAGCCCGAGGGGCAGGGGAGGGTTCACTGAAGCTTTCTTT. This codes for CASSPRGRGGFTEAFF.

There are many counts of this clonotype. This chain joins TRBV20-1 and TRBJ2-7; perhaps TRBD1 as D (5 bases). CDR1 and CDR2 from the germline V gene are DFQATT and SNEGSKA (reference sequence). The CDR3 is 15 residues long. Trimming shortened V by 2 bases and J by 4 bases, and 18 bases separated the two germline ends. The CDR3 DNA reads TGCAGTGCTAGAAAGGGCAGGGCGACCCAATACGAGCAGTACTTC. This translates into CSARKGRATQYEQYF.

The chain carries TRBV12-5 and TRBJ2-7; D unclear. In germline, CDR1 is LGHNT, CDR2 FRNRAP. The CDR3 covers 13 residues. V was pared by 3 bases and J by 0 bases, with 6 bases between. The CDR3 loop is CASGFGPSYEQYF. The CDR3 DNA reads as TGTGCTAGTGGTTTTGGGCCCTCCTACGAGCAGTACTTC.

The gene calls are TRBV29-1 and TRBJ2-4; 15 bases are a match to TRBD2. J lost 7 bases, V lost 6 bases, and 7 bases had no gene match. CDR1 is SQVTM and CDR2 is ANQGSEA in the germline V gene. The CDR3 extends over 15 amino acids. CDR3 DNA sequence: TGCAGCGTGGAAAGGACTAGCGGGGGGGGGAACATTCAGTACTTC. Residues: CSVERTSGGGNIQYF. Using reference TRBV29-1 and TRBJ2-4 for the parts outside the CDR3, the full variable domain is SAVISQKPSRDICQRGTSLTIQCQVDSQVTMMFWYRQQPGQSLTLIATANQGSEATYESGFVIDKFPISRPNLTFSTLTVSNMSPEDSSIYLCSVERTSGGGNIQYFGAGTRLSVL.

This clonotype was recorded many times. The rearrangement links TRBV7-2 to TRBJ2-3, with 7 bases that match TRBD2. This CDR3 region has 14 residues. The J segment lost 4 bases and the V segment lost 1 base, leaving 2 bases of the junction unmatched. Germline CDR1 reads SGHTA; CDR2 reads FQGNSA. Here the CDR3 reads CASSLVGGADTQYF. The CDR3 region has the DNA TGTGCCAGCAGCTTAGTGGGGGGGGCAGATACGCAGTATTTT.

This clonotype was seen repeatedly, ten times or more. V is TRBV29-1 and J is TRBJ2-3; 7 nucleotides match TRBD1. The CDR3 runs to 13 residues. V shed 4 bases, J shed 3 bases, and the junction held 4 bases outside the gene matches. Germline V gene sequence: CDR1 SQVTM, CDR2 ANQGSEA. The CDR3 reads CSVVGGVTDTQYF. The CDR3 nucleotides are TGCAGCGTTGTAGGGGGCGTGACAGATACGCAGTATTTT.

There are a few counts of this clonotype. V gene TRBV18 combines with J gene TRBJ2-7; D possibly corresponds to TRBD2 (6 bases). V was shortened by 3 bases and J by 3 bases, with 15 bases between the two germline ends. The germline V gene encodes CDR1 KGHSH and CDR2 LQKENI. The CDR3 runs 15 residues. The CDR3 DNA is TGTGCCAGCTCACCTCCGGGACTCGGACTCTACGAGCAGTACTTC. Protein sequence: CASSPPGLGLYEQYF.

This clonotype was observed at least ten times. This sequence joins TRBV29-1 and TRBJ2-5, with 10 nucleotides matching TRBD2. The CDR3 length is 15 residues. CDR1 is SQVTM and CDR2 is ANQGSEA in the germline V gene. Trimming took 6 bases from V and 4 from J; bases not matched to a gene: 11. The CDR3 DNA is TGCAGCGTCCCCGGTCGGCTAGCGGGGGTAGAGACCCAGTACTTC. It codes for CSVPGRLAGVETQYF.

The CDR3 DNA reads TGCAGCGTCCTAGTACAGGGCGCTAATGAAAAACTGTTTTTT. It encodes CSVLVQGANEKLFF. The chain has TRBV29-1 and TRBJ1-4; D is possibly TRBD1 (6 bases). This CDR3 region has 14 residues. V was trimmed by 6 bases and J by 3 bases, leaving 14 bases between them. The germline V gene has CDR1 SQVTM and CDR2 ANQGSEA.

This clonotype has a handful of counts. V and J are TRBV13 and TRBJ1-4, with D possibly matching TRBD1 (6 bases). Germline V gene data show CDR1 as PRHDT and CDR2 as FYEKMQ (reference sequence). The CDR3 runs to 14 residues. Trimming removed 2 bases at V and 7 bases at J, with 11 bases between. The CDR3 reads CASSLTQGIEKLFF. The CDR3 DNA follows: TGTGCCAGCAGCTTAACCCAGGGGATTGAAAAACTGTTTTTT.

This clonotype has ten or more counts. The chain links TRBV20-1 to TRBJ2-7, with D maybe TRBD2 (5 bases). Germline V lookup: CDR1 DFQATT, CDR2 SNEGSKA (reference sequence). The CDR3 consists of 15 residues. V lost 0 bases and J lost 1, with 13 bases in between. The DNA of the CDR3 is TGCAGTGCTAGAGATAGGAGCGGAGTGTCCTACGAGCAGTACTTC. Translated, it gives CSARDRSGVSYEQYF.

This clonotype was counted at least ten times. The genes are TRBV6-5 and TRBJ2-1; the D is unclear. V was pared by 2 bases and J by 0 bases, with 11 bases between. Germline lookup yields CDR1 MNHEY and CDR2 SVGAGI. This CDR3 has 16 residues. This CDR3 reads CASSYVPASSYNEQFF. DNA for the CDR3: TGTGCCAGCAGTTACGTCCCGGCGAGCTCCTACAATGAGCAGTTCTTC.